This T cell receptor beta chain was identified in a study of cytomegalovirus exposure and HLA in healthy donors. In the study overall: A previous analysis identified 100 million or so unique TCR beta sequences derived from some 170 million T cells. A preliminary data release comprised roughly 80 million unique TCRs obtained from HLA-typed donors. Study-wide points: Across donors, presence/absence analyses took sequencing depth to be roughly uniform.

Trimming removed 1 base from V and 0 bases from J; junction bases left unmatched: 10. Germline V gene lookup returns CDR1 SGDLS and CDR2 YYNGEE. The CDR3 loop spans 19 amino acids. The PCR was carried out with 60 Vbeta primers and 13 Jbeta primers. Original handling: Later work found tens of millions of unique TCR beta chains, with around 10 million shared. Sequencing was performed with immunoSEQ multiplex PCR; in TCRdb, only in-frame clones are kept and a portion is missing. The D gene and trimming were derived from the DNA, and the V and J assignments and clone size from that table. Of some 140,000 clones in the sample, 60% to 85% were seen once. Concerning this clone itself: Antigen specificity is unknown.

The J gene is TRBJ2-2, the V gene TRBV9, with TRBD2 matching over 9 bases. The sequenced sample consisted of PBMCs. This TCR derives from a woman aged 40-49 years in good health and CMV-seronegative. The CDR3 spells CASSVLPSGVFANTGELFF. DNA for the CDR3: TGTGCCAGCAGCGTATTACCTAGCGGGGTGTTCGCGAACACCGGGGAGCTGTTTTTT.